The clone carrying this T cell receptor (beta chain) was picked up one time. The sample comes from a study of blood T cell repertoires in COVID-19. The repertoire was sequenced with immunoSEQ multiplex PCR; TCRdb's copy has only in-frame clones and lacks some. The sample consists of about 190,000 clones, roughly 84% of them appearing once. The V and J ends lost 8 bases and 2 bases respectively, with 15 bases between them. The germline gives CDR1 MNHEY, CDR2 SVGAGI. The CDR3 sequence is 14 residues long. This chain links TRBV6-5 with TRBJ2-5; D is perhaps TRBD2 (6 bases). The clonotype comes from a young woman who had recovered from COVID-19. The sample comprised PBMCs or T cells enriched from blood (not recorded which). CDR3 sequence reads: CASGALAGQETQYF. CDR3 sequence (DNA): TGTGCCAGCGGGGCTCTCGCGGGGCAAGAGACCCAGTACTTC.